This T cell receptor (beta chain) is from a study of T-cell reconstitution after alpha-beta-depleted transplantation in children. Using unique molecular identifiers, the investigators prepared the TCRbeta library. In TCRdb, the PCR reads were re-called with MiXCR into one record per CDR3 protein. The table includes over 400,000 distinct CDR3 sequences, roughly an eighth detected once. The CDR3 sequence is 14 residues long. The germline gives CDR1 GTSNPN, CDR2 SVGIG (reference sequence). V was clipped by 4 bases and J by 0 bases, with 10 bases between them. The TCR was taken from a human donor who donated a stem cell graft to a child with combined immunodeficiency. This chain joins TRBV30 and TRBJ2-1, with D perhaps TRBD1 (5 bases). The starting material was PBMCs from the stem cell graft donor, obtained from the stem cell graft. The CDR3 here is CAWTLGVSYNEQFF. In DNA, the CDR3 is TGTGCCTGGACCCTAGGGGTCTCCTACAATGAGCAGTTCTTC.